This is a list of T cell receptor beta chains from one sample in a study of T cells in Graves' hyperthyroidism and ophthalmopathy. TCRdb passed the multiplex PCR reads through MiXCR, listing each CDR3 protein once. Among about 290,000 distinct CDR3 sequences listed, roughly 13% were seen once. Sequencing was performed on blood. The receptors were sampled from a woman aged 40 to 50 with Graves' hyperthyroidism. Each CDR3 is given with its conserved first and last residue. Each record gives: clone size, V gene, J gene, D gene, CDR3 DNA, CDR3 protein. The D gene is left open where the match is weak. The size field is filled for only some rows; it gives once, few, many or a size class.

clone size: NA; V gene: TRBV13; J gene: TRBJ2-3; D gene: TRBD1; CDR3 DNA: TGTGCCAGCAGCTTCCGTCCCCAGACAGGGAGCTTTACAGCTACGCAGTATTTT; CDR3 protein: CASSFRPQTGSFTATQYF
clone size: few; V gene: TRBV19; J gene: TRBJ1-5; D gene: NA; CDR3 DNA: TGTGCCAGTATCAGACCCGGAGGCGATCAGCCCCAGCATTTT; CDR3 protein: CASIRPGGDQPQHF
clone size: many; V gene: TRBV24-1; J gene: TRBJ1-2; D gene: TRBD1; CDR3 DNA: TGTGCCACCAGGGGGACAGACAACTATGGCTACACCTTC; CDR3 protein: CATRGTDNYGYTF
clone size: NA; V gene: TRBV20-1; J gene: TRBJ2-7; D gene: NA; CDR3 DNA: TGCAGTGCCACTAGAGATCGAGAGGGCACCTACTACGAGCAGTACTTC; CDR3 protein: CSATRDREGTYYEQYF
clone size: many; V gene: TRBV6-5; J gene: TRBJ2-5; D gene: NA; CDR3 DNA: TGTGCCAGCAGTTACACCGGGGGCCATCCGATGGAGACCCAGTACTTC; CDR3 protein: CASSYTGGHPMETQYF
clone size: NA; V gene: TRBV7-2; J gene: TRBJ2-2; D gene: NA; CDR3 DNA: TGTGCCAGCCCCTTTGGCGGGACCGGGGAGCTGTTTTTT; CDR3 protein: CASPFGGTGELFF
clone size: many; V gene: TRBV28; J gene: TRBJ2-5; D gene: TRBD1; CDR3 DNA: TGTGCCAGCAGCACCGGGACAGGGGGCTCCGTAAGCCAAGAGACCCAGTACTTC; CDR3 protein: CASSTGTGGSVSQETQYF
clone size: NA; V gene: TRBV18; J gene: TRBJ1-2; D gene: TRBD1; CDR3 DNA: TGTGCCAGCTCATTCGGGACAGGGGGCTCTCTTGATGGCTACACCTTC; CDR3 protein: CASSFGTGGSLDGYTF
clone size: once; V gene: TRBV6-2/TRBV6-3; J gene: TRBJ2-2; D gene: NA; CDR3 DNA: TGTGCCAGCGAGCCACGGAGGGGGAACACCGGGGAGCTGTTTTTT; CDR3 protein: CASEPRRGNTGELFF
clone size: many; V gene: TRBV4-2; J gene: TRBJ1-2; D gene: NA; CDR3 DNA: TGTGCCAGCAGGGTACTCGGGGGGACAAATAACTATGGCTACACCTTC; CDR3 protein: CASRVLGGTNNYGYTF
clone size: many; V gene: TRBV24-1; J gene: TRBJ2-1; D gene: TRBD1; CDR3 DNA: TGTGCCACCAGTGACTTAGACAGGGGGCTGGTTAGCGAGCAGTTCTTC; CDR3 protein: CATSDLDRGLVSEQFF
clone size: NA; V gene: TRBV7-9; J gene: TRBJ2-3; D gene: NA; CDR3 DNA: TGTGCCAGCAGCTTACAGGCTGTCACAGATACGCAGTATTTT; CDR3 protein: CASSLQAVTDTQYF
clone size: few; V gene: TRBV5-5; J gene: TRBJ1-5; D gene: TRBD1; CDR3 DNA: TGTGCCAGCAGCTTGGGGACAGGGCCGCAATTTCAGCATTTT; CDR3 protein: CASSLGTGPQFQHF
clone size: many; V gene: TRBV11-1; J gene: TRBJ1-1; D gene: TRBD1; CDR3 DNA: TGTGCCAGCAGCTTAGCCTCCGGGACAGTGAACACTGAAGCTTTCTTT; CDR3 protein: CASSLASGTVNTEAFF